Below are 4 T cell receptor beta chains sequenced from a single sample in a study of cytomegalovirus exposure and HLA in healthy donors. Vbeta (60) and Jbeta (13) primers were used in the PCR. The table came from immunoSEQ multiplex PCR; TCRdb's copy has only in-frame clones and leaves some out. The table has about 120,000 clones, around 74% seen once. The sequenced sample consisted of PBMCs. Every receptor here comes from a man aged 60 to 69 in good health and CMV-seropositive.

J is TRBJ1-1 and V is TRBV10-2; D is undetermined. Germline V gene data show CDR1 as WSHSY and CDR2 as SAAADI. The CDR3 has 14 residues. Trimming removed 6 bases at V and 1 base at J, with 12 bases between. CDR3 sequence reads: CASRGWQPNTEAFF. The CDR3 region has the DNA TGCGCCAGCAGGGGCTGGCAGCCGAACACTGAAGCTTTCTTT.

V usage is TRBV10-2 and J usage is TRBJ2-7; possibly TRBD2 for D (5 bases). The V and J ends lost 3 bases and 1 base respectively, with 13 bases between them. Germline CDR1 and CDR2: WSHSY and SAAADI. The CDR3 contains 15 residues. The CDR3 reads CASSDNWERSYEQYF. In nucleotides, the CDR3 is TGCGCCAGCAGTGATAATTGGGAGAGGTCCTACGAGCAGTACTTC.

The rearrangement links TRBV28 to TRBJ1-1; possible D gene TRBD1, 5 bases. In germline, CDR1 is MDHEN, CDR2 SYDVKM. The CDR3 sequence is 15 residues long. V was clipped by 7 bases and J by 5 bases, with 20 bases between them. The CDR3 protein is CASTFGGTSGTEAFF. For the CDR3, the DNA is TGTGCCAGCACCTTTGGGGGGACCTCGGGGACTGAAGCTTTCTTT.

V is TRBV10-2 and J is TRBJ2-2, with TRBD2 matching 7 bases. The germline gives CDR1 WSHSY, CDR2 SAAADI. This CDR3 has 14 amino acids. J lost 5 bases, V lost 6 bases, and 6 bases had no gene match. The CDR3 loop reads CASRLARTTGELFF. The CDR3 DNA follows: TGCGCCAGCAGACTAGCGAGGACAACCGGGGAGCTGTTTTTT.